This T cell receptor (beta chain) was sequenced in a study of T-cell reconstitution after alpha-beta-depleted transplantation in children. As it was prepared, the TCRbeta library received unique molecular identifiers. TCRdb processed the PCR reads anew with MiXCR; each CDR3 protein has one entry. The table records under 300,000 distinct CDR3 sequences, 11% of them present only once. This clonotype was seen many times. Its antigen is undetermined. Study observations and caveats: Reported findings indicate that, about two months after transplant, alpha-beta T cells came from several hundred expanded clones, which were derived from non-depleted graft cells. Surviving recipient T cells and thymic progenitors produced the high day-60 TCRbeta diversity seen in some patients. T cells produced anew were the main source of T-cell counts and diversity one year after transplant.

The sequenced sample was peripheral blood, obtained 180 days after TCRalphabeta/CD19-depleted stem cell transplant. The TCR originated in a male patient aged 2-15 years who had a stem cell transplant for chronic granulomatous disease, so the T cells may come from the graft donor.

The CDR3 DNA reads TGCAGTGCTAGAGATGGGGATACGCAGTATTTT. It codes for CSARDGDTQYF. The chain has TRBV20-1 and TRBJ2-3; D remains unclear. The V gene's germline CDR1 is DFQATT and CDR2 SNEGSKA (reference sequence). The V and J ends lost 0 bases and 6 bases respectively, with 4 bases between them. This CDR3 spans 11 amino acids.